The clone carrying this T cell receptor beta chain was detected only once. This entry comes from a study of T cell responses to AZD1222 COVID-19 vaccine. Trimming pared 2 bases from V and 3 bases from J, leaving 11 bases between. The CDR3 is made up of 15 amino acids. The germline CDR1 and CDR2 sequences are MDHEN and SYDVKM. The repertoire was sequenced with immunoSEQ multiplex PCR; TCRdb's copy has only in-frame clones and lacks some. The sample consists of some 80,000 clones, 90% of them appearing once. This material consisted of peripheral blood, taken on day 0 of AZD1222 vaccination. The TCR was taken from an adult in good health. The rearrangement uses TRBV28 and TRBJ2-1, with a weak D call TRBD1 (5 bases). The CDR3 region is CASSLQGSYYNEQFF. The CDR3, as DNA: TGTGCCAGCAGTTTACAGGGCAGTTACTACAATGAGCAGTTCTTC.